This TCR beta chain was captured by sequencing in a study of OX40 agonist ivuxolimab in advanced cancers. Across the study: Each dose-escalation patient presented with hepatocellular carcinoma, melanoma, renal cell or head and neck cancer. Study conclusions and caveats: By week 6 at 0.1 to 3.0 mg/kg, blood CD4+ and CD8+ T cells had expanded clonally. Averaging showed that CD8+ T cells had more expanded clones than CD4+ did.

Here immunoSEQ multiplex PCR was the method, and the copy in TCRdb shows in-frame clones only, minus some. The top ten hold around 0.95% of the sample, which has 60,000 to 85,000 clones, roughly 88% seen once. The CDR3 extends over 15 amino acids. Trimming left V 5 bases short and J 2 bases short, with 13 bases between. Looked up from germline, CDR1 is SGHTA and CDR2 is FQGNSA. As concerns this clone: Its antigen is as yet unknown.

The chain is built from TRBV7-2 and TRBJ1-5; D possibly corresponds to TRBD1 (5 bases). The receptor was derived from an adult with an advanced solid tumor such as melanoma, head and neck, liver or kidney cancer. Source: CD4+ or CD8+ T cells sorted from blood, taken in a trial of the OX40 agonist ivuxolimab. The CDR3 DNA reads as TGTGCCAGCAGCCCCGGGGCCAAGGGCAATCAGCCCCAGCATTTT. Its translation: CASSPGAKGNQPQHF.